Each of the 9 T cell receptor beta chains below was sequenced from the same sample in a study of cytomegalovirus exposure and HLA in healthy donors. 13 Jbeta primers and 60 Vbeta primers were used for the PCR. TCRdb's copy holds only in-frame clones and misses some; the assay was immunoSEQ multiplex PCR. The sample consists of under 200,000 clones, 75% of them appearing once. Source material: PBMCs. All receptors derive from a male donor in good health and CMV-seronegative.

V is TRBV7-2 and J is TRBJ1-2; D perhaps matches TRBD1 (5 bases). This CDR3 contains 14 residues. The germline CDR1 and CDR2 sequences are SGHTA and FQGNSA. Between the trimmed V and J ends, which lost 4 bases and 2 bases, there was a span of 11 bases. CDR3 loop: CASSSRSGNYGYTF. For the CDR3, the DNA is TGTGCCAGCAGCTCAAGGTCAGGGAACTATGGCTACACCTTC.

The rearrangement joins TRBV6-1 to TRBJ1-3; 7 nucleotides agree with TRBD1. There are 15 residues in the CDR3. Germline V lookup: CDR1 MNHNS, CDR2 SASEGT. After removal of 2 bases from V and 4 bases from J, the junction contained 5 bases not matched to a gene. The CDR3 DNA reads TGTGCCAGCAGTGAACTCGGCAGGGGGGGAAACACCATATATTTT. Its translation is CASSELGRGGNTIYF.

This chain joins TRBV28 and TRBJ2-7; 9 bases fit TRBD1. V gave up 6 bases and J gave up 9 bases; unmatched junction bases: 12. Germline loops: CDR1 MDHEN, CDR2 SYDVKM. The CDR3 sequence is 14 residues long. CDR3 sequence reads: CASRTPGQGPRQYF. For the CDR3, the DNA is TGTGCCAGCAGGACCCCGGGACAGGGCCCTCGGCAGTACTTC. Variable domain in full (rest from reference TRBV28 and TRBJ2-7): DVKVTQSSRYLVKRTGEKVFLECVQDMDHENMFWYRQDPGLGLRLIYFSYDVKMKEKGDIPEGYSVSREKKERFSLILESASTNQTSMYLCASRTPGQGPRQYFGPGTRLTVT.

V usage is TRBV9 and J usage is TRBJ2-3; 12 bases are shared with TRBD1. The CDR3 sequence is 14 residues long. V lost 4 bases to trimming and J lost 7 bases; unmatched junction nucleotides: 4. Germline loops: CDR1 SGDLS, CDR2 YYNGEE. As DNA, the CDR3 is TGTGCCAGCAGCATGGGACAGGGGGCATATACGCAGTATTTT. The encoded protein is CASSMGQGAYTQYF.

This rearrangement joins TRBV6-1 to TRBJ1-6; maybe TRBD1 (6 bases). Germline V CDR1 and CDR2: MNHNS, SASEGT. Trimming shortened V by 8 bases and J by 9 bases, and 17 bases separated the two germline ends. This CDR3 is built from 14 residues. In nucleotides, the CDR3 is TGTGCCAGCCAAAACAGGGATTCTAGTTCACCCCTCCACTTT. Its protein product is CASQNRDSSSPLHF.

This chain connects TRBV7-8 to TRBJ2-1; TRBD2 might be the D (5 bases). CDR3 length equals 13 residues. Per the germline V gene, CDR1 is SGHVS and CDR2 is FQNEAQ. Trimming pared 2 bases from V and 7 bases from J, leaving 9 bases between. The CDR3 here is CASSLTGFNEQFF. The CDR3 DNA is TGTGCCAGCAGCTTAACGGGGTTTAATGAGCAGTTCTTC.

This sequence joins TRBV2 and TRBJ2-7; a weak D match, TRBD1 (5 bases). CDR3 length equals 14 residues. V shed 4 bases and J shed 5 bases, with 15 bases lying between them. Germline-derived CDR1 and CDR2 are SNHLY and FYNNEI. The CDR3 region is CASSVEAGRNEQYF. For the CDR3, the DNA is TGTGCCAGCAGTGTTGAGGCAGGGCGCAACGAGCAGTACTTC.

The V and J genes are TRBV29-1 and TRBJ2-1; 10 nucleotides agree with TRBD2. The germline CDR1 and CDR2 sequences are SQVTM and ANQGSEA. V shed 5 bases, J shed 6 bases, and the junction held 13 bases outside the gene matches. The CDR3 covers 16 residues. CDR3 sequence: CSVSGASGSVGNEQFF. The CDR3 DNA sequence: TGCAGCGTTTCCGGGGCTAGCGGGAGCGTCGGCAATGAGCAGTTCTTC.

J is TRBJ1-3 and V is TRBV30; D remains ambiguous. Germline loops: CDR1 GTSNPN, CDR2 SVGIG (reference sequence). The CDR3 runs 14 residues. The CDR3 nucleotides are TGTGCTGACCTAGCCCGGGTAGGCGGAAACACCATATATTTT. Its translation: CADLARVGGNTIYF.